The 26 T cell receptor beta chains in this list originate from one sample, sequenced in a study of blood T cell repertoires in COVID-19. Some clones are missing from TCRdb's copy, which holds only in-frame ones; the method was immunoSEQ multiplex PCR. This sample has hundreds of thousands of clones, with about 80% found just once. Sequencing was done on a sample of peripheral blood. All receptors derive from a human donor in a cohort sampled during active COVID-19.

The chain employs TRBV2 and TRBJ2-7, with D possibly matching TRBD2 (5 bases). CDR3 length equals 16 residues. Looked up from germline, CDR1 is SNHLY and CDR2 is FYNNEI. Trimming removed 1 base from V and 3 bases from J, with 16 bases in between. The chain's CDR3 is CASSEGPSGFYYEQYF. For the CDR3, the DNA is TGTGCCAGCAGTGAAGGACCCTCGGGATTTTACTACGAGCAGTACTTC.

This chain links TRBV6-6 with TRBJ1-2; 10 nucleotides align to TRBD1. After removal of 5 bases from V and 0 bases from J, the junction contained 12 bases not matched to a gene. Per germline, CDR1 MNHNY and CDR2 SVGAGI (reference sequence). The CDR3 runs 18 residues. CDR3 DNA sequence: TGTGCCAGCAGTCGGAGACAGGGGGCACCAGGGTCTAACTATGGCTACACCTTC. Protein sequence: CASSRRQGAPGSNYGYTF.

This chain uses TRBV28 with TRBJ1-2; 10 nucleotides match TRBD1. V gave up 3 bases and J gave up 5 bases; unmatched junction bases: 6. CDR1 is MDHEN and CDR2 is SYDVKM in the germline V gene. The length of the CDR3 is 15 residues. The CDR3 sequence is CASSFRDRGIYGYTF. The CDR3 DNA reads as TGTGCCAGCAGTTTTAGGGACAGGGGAATTTATGGCTACACCTTC.

The sample holds one count of this clone. The V gene is TRBV5-1, the J gene TRBJ2-1, with D perhaps matching TRBD2 (6 bases). The CDR3 totals 13 residues. Trimming removed 6 bases from V and 8 bases from J, with 15 bases in between. Germline lookup yields CDR1 SGHRS and CDR2 YFSETQ. In nucleotides, the CDR3 is TGCGCCAGCACTGATCTAGCGAAAGATGAGCAGTTCTTC. Translation gives CASTDLAKDEQFF.

The V gene is TRBV20-1, the J gene TRBJ1-5; possible D gene TRBD1, 6 bases. Trimming shortened V by 3 bases and J by 6 bases, and 15 bases separated the two germline ends. Germline V gene sequence: CDR1 DFQATT, CDR2 SNEGSKA (reference sequence). The CDR3 contains 14 residues. The CDR3 region is CSASFRGRSQPQHF. DNA of the CDR3: TGCAGTGCTAGTTTCAGGGGACGGAGTCAGCCCCAGCATTTT.

This clone was observed once. The rearrangement joins TRBV2 to TRBJ1-1; D may be TRBD1 (5 bases). V dropped 6 bases and J dropped 7 bases, with 15 bases sitting between them. This CDR3 has 13 amino acids. Germline V lookup: CDR1 SNHLY, CDR2 FYNNEI. CDR3 residues: CASRQQVTGEAFF. The DNA of the CDR3 is TGTGCCAGCAGGCAACAGGTAACGGGTGAAGCTTTCTTT. Combining the CDR3 with reference TRBV2 and TRBJ1-1 gives the whole variable domain EPEVTQTPSHQVTQMGQEVILRCVPISNHLYFYWYRQILGQKVEFLVSFYNNEISEKSEIFDDQFSVERPDGSNFTLKIRSTKLEDSAMYFCASRQQVTGEAFFGQGTRLTVV.

The chain couples TRBV7-9 to TRBJ2-5; maybe TRBD2 (6 bases). V was trimmed by 7 bases and J by 4 bases, leaving 19 bases between them. Germline loops: CDR1 SEHNR, CDR2 FQNEAQ (reference sequence). The CDR3 is made up of 15 amino acids. Here the CDR3 reads CASTPSALATETQYF. In nucleotides, the CDR3 is TGTGCCAGCACCCCATCGGCACTAGCAACAGAGACCCAGTACTTC.

The J gene is TRBJ1-6, the V gene TRBV15; no definite D call. V dropped 0 bases and J dropped 12 bases, with 6 bases sitting between them. Germline CDR1 LNHNV, CDR2 YYDKDF (reference sequence). The CDR3 consists of 12 residues. The CDR3 spells CATSRDREPLHF. The CDR3 bases are TGTGCCACCAGCAGAGATCGGGAACCCCTCCACTTT.

This rearrangement joins TRBV27 to TRBJ1-6; possibly TRBD1 for D (6 bases). This CDR3 is 16 amino acids long. Germline loops: CDR1 MNHEY, CDR2 SMNVEV (reference sequence). Deletions cut 8 bases from V and 0 bases from J, with 14 bases between. CDR3 DNA: TGTGCCAGCGCCATACAGGGCAGCTCCTATAATTCACCCCTCCACTTT. Amino acids: CASAIQGSSYNSPLHF.

This rearrangement joins TRBV6-5 to TRBJ1-6; D is perhaps TRBD1 (6 bases). In germline, CDR1 is MNHEY, CDR2 SVGAGI. This CDR3 spans 16 amino acids. V was pared by 2 bases and J by 5 bases, with 13 bases between. The DNA for the CDR3 is TGTGCCAGCAGTTACACCCGCCAGGGGAATAATTCACCCCTCCACTTT. This codes for CASSYTRQGNNSPLHF.

The V and J genes are TRBV6-5 and TRBJ1-1, with D unclear. CDR3 size: 10 residues. Germline V gene lookup returns CDR1 MNHEY and CDR2 SVGAGI. The V end lost 6 bases, the J end lost 8 bases, and 7 bases lay between the germline ends. CDR3 nucleotide sequence: TGTGCCAGCAGCCATTTCGAAGCTTTCTTT. Translating gives CASSHFEAFF.

This clone was detected once. The V and J genes are TRBV5-4 and TRBJ2-7; 7 nucleotides match TRBD2. From germline, CDR1 is SGHNT and CDR2 YYREEE (reference sequence). Losses at the gene ends were 5 bases for V and 2 bases for J; bases not matched to a gene: 1. The CDR3 has 12 amino acids. This CDR3 reads CASRGTTYEQYF. The DNA for the CDR3 is TGTGCCAGCAGAGGGACTACCTACGAGCAGTACTTC.

V usage is TRBV7-9 and J usage is TRBJ2-7; unclear D gene. CDR3 length: 14 amino acids. V dropped 3 bases and J dropped 0 bases, with 9 bases sitting between them. Looked up from germline, CDR1 is SEHNR and CDR2 is FQNEAQ (reference sequence). The chain's CDR3 is CASSLATLSYEQYF. CDR3 sequence (DNA): TGTGCCAGCAGCTTGGCGACACTCTCCTACGAGCAGTACTTC.

This chain joins TRBV3-1 (or the pseudogene TRBV3-2) and TRBJ2-3, with D possibly TRBD2 on 6 matching bases. Germline V gene data show CDR1 as LGHDT and CDR2 as YNNKEL (reference sequence). The V end was cut by 3 bases, the J end by 4 bases, with 20 bases between. The CDR3 sequence is 17 residues long. CDR3 bases: TGTGCCAGCAGCCACATCCGAGTGCGGGGTTTGGCAGATACGCAGTATTTT. This gives the protein CASSHIRVRGLADTQYF.

The chain couples TRBV5-1 to TRBJ2-5; 9 bases align to TRBD1. CDR3 length equals 16 residues. Germline V lookup: CDR1 SGHRS, CDR2 YFSETQ. V shed 4 bases, J shed 5 bases, and the junction held 12 bases outside the gene matches. The DNA for the CDR3 is TGCGCCAGCAGCCCCGGGACAGGGTTTGTGGGGGAGACCCAGTACTTC. The encoded protein is CASSPGTGFVGETQYF.

The chain recombines TRBV5-1 with TRBJ2-1, with a tentative D call TRBD1 (5 bases). The germline V gene encodes CDR1 SGHRS and CDR2 YFSETQ. This CDR3 region has 16 residues. The germline V and J ends were trimmed by 0 bases and 7 bases, with 17 bases remaining between them. The CDR3 nucleotides are TGCGCCAGCAGCTTGGATCGCAGGGAACCGGTGAATGAGCAGTTCTTC. The encoded protein is CASSLDRREPVNEQFF.

The rearrangement uses TRBV4-1 and TRBJ1-2, with D possibly TRBD1 on 5 matching bases. V was cut by 5 bases and J by 4 bases, with 20 bases left in between. From germline, CDR1 is MGHRA and CDR2 YSYEKL. The CDR3 runs 16 residues. CDR3 coding DNA: TGCGCCAGCAGCTCTTCTGGAGGGGCGCCGGGCTATGGCTACACCTTC. The encoded protein is CASSSSGGAPGYGYTF.

V and J are TRBV3-1 (or the pseudogene TRBV3-2) and TRBJ2-2; D may be TRBD1 (5 bases). V lost 4 bases and J lost 0, with 12 bases in between. The CDR3 length is 16 residues. Germline V gene lookup returns CDR1 LGHDT and CDR2 YNNKEL (reference sequence). The CDR3 loop reads CASSPRTPPNTGELFF. Here the CDR3 DNA reads TGTGCCAGCAGCCCCCGGACACCACCGAACACCGGGGAGCTGTTTTTT.

The gene calls are TRBV28 and TRBJ2-1; possible D gene TRBD1, 6 bases. In germline, CDR1 is MDHEN, CDR2 SYDVKM. The V end was cut by 3 bases, the J end by 6 bases, with 15 bases between. This CDR3 has 15 amino acids. The CDR3 DNA reads as TGTGCCAGCAGTTTCTGGGGGCCGGTCTCCAATGAGCAGTTCTTC. It is translated as CASSFWGPVSNEQFF. Filled out from reference TRBV28 and TRBJ2-1, the complete variable domain reads DVKVTQSSRYLVKRTGEKVFLECVQDMDHENMFWYRQDPGLGLRLIYFSYDVKMKEKGDIPEGYSVSREKKERFSLILESASTNQTSMYLCASSFWGPVSNEQFFGPGTRLTVL.

The V call is TRBV5-1, the J call TRBJ1-1; D gene unclear. V was pared by 4 bases and J by 0 bases, with 10 bases between. CDR3 size: 14 residues. Germline V gene data show CDR1 as SGHRS and CDR2 as YFSETQ. CDR3 nucleotide sequence: TGCGCCAGCAGCATCAAGGACTTGAACACTGAAGCTTTCTTT. Its protein product is CASSIKDLNTEAFF.

The chain carries TRBV5-5 and TRBJ1-6, with 8 bases lining up with TRBD1. The V gene end was trimmed by 5 bases and the J gene end by 7 bases; junction bases not matched to a gene: 5. The CDR3 consists of 14 residues. The germline V gene has CDR1 SGHKS and CDR2 YYEKEE (reference sequence). The CDR3 sequence: CASRHQGANSPLHF. The CDR3 nucleotides are TGTGCCAGCAGACACCAGGGGGCAAATTCACCCCTCCACTTT. Full variable domain (missing parts from reference TRBV5-5 and TRBJ1-6): DAGVTQSPTHLIKTRGQQVTLRCSPISGHKSVSWYQQVLGQGPQFIFQYYEKEERGRGNFPDRFSARQFPNYSSELNVNALLLGDSALYLCASRHQGANSPLHFGNGTRLTVT.

This clone was counted at least ten times. This rearrangement joins TRBV6-5 to TRBJ1-2; 7 bases fit TRBD1. This CDR3 has 13 residues. Germline V gene sequence: CDR1 MNHEY, CDR2 SVGAGI. V was pared by 2 bases and J by 6 bases, with 3 bases of the junction left unmatched. CDR3 coding DNA: TGTGCCAGCAGTTACGGAGGGGGCGATGGCTACACCTTC. Amino acid sequence: CASSYGGGDGYTF.

The rearrangement links TRBV5-6 to TRBJ1-5; D call uncertain. V lost 1 base and J lost 3, with 11 bases in between. The CDR3 spans 15 residues. The germline CDR1 and CDR2 sequences are SGHDT and YYEEEE. The chain's CDR3 is CASSLSAGFNQPQHF. The CDR3 bases are TGTGCCAGCAGCTTGTCCGCGGGGTTCAATCAGCCCCAGCATTTT.

The J gene is TRBJ1-1, the V gene TRBV7-8; D is possibly TRBD1 (6 bases). This CDR3 has 15 amino acids. In germline, CDR1 is SGHVS, CDR2 FQNEAQ. Trimming left V 5 bases short and J 1 base short, with 14 bases between. The CDR3 nucleotides are TGTGCCAGCAGCCAGCAAATGGACAGGAACACTGAAGCTTTCTTT. Protein: CASSQQMDRNTEAFF.

This clone was counted only a few times. This rearrangement joins TRBV7-9 to TRBJ2-7; 12 bases match TRBD2. Germline V gene lookup returns CDR1 SEHNR and CDR2 FQNEAQ (reference sequence). V dropped 6 bases and J dropped 0; count of bases not matched to a gene: 3. This CDR3 is built from 15 residues. CDR3 DNA: TGTGCCAGCAGACGGACTAGCGGGAACTCCTACGAGCAGTACTTC. Residues: CASRRTSGNSYEQYF.

The V and J genes are TRBV2 and TRBJ2-5, with 8 positions matching TRBD2. Germline values: CDR1 SNHLY, CDR2 FYNNEI. Losses at the gene ends were 8 bases for V and 5 bases for J; bases not matched to a gene: 10. The CDR3 length is 14 residues. The CDR3 loop reads CASSAGGNWETQYF. In nucleotides, the CDR3 is TGTGCCAGCTCGGCGGGAGGCAATTGGGAGACCCAGTACTTC.